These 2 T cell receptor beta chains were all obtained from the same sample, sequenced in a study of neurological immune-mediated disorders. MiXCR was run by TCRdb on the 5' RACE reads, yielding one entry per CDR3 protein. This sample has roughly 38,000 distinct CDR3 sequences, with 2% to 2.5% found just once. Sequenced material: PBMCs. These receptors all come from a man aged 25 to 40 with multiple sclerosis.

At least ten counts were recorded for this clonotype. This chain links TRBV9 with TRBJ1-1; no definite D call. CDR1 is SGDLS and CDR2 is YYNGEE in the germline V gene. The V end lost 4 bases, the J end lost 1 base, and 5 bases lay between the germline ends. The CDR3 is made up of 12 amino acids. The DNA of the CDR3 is TGTGCCAGCAGCCCATGGAACACTGAAGCTTTCTTT. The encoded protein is CASSPWNTEAFF.

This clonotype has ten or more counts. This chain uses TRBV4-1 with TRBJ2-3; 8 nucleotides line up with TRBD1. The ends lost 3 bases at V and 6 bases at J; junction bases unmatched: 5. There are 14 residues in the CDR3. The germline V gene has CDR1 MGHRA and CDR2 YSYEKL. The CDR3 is CASSQTGVADTQYF. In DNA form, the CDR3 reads TGCGCCAGCAGCCAGACAGGGGTTGCGGATACGCAGTATTTT.